This T cell receptor beta chain derives from a study of blood T cell repertoires in COVID-19. Study as a whole: Samples representing acute and convalescent COVID-19 were sourced from the United States, Italy and Spain. PBMCs, B-cell-depleted T cells, or T cells were the source of the cDNA or gDNA that made up the material.

Trimming took 4 bases from V and 4 from J, leaving 11 bases between them. The CDR3 totals 13 residues. Per germline, CDR1 MGHDK and CDR2 SYGVNS. In the study's own analysis: Nucleated cell counts were estimated from reference gene primer amplification. The assay was immunoSEQ multiplex PCR, and TCRdb's table has in-frame clones only and misses some. V, J and clone size reflect that table, while D and trimming were determined from the DNA. The sample shows 150,000 or so clones, over 80% of them seen only once. The Seattle patients, enrolled during active infection, were followed longitudinally. The sequenced sample consisted of peripheral blood. This receptor was obtained from a young man with COVID-19, enrolled during active disease. The chain couples TRBV25-1 to TRBJ2-7; tentatively, D is TRBD2 (5 bases). CDR3 in DNA: TGTGCCAGCAGTGTTGCGGGCCAATACGAGCAGTACTTC. It encodes CASSVAGQYEQYF.